These T cell receptor beta chains were read from a single sample in a study of shared clonotypes between healthy human individuals. Here immunoSEQ multiplex PCR was the method, and the copy in TCRdb shows in-frame clones only, minus some. The sample lists roughly 2.5 million clones, over 85% occurring once. Input material: naive CD4+ T cells sorted from blood. The receptors stem from a man aged 18 to 29 in good health. Each CDR3 is given with its conserved first and last residue. The D gene is left open where the match is weak.

D gene: -; J gene: TRBJ1-5; V gene: TRBV6-6; CDR3 protein: CASSSEVPVNQPQHF
D gene: -; J gene: TRBJ1-5; V gene: TRBV5-6; CDR3 protein: CASSIVGQSLSNQPQHF
D gene: TRBD2; J gene: TRBJ2-3; V gene: TRBV30; CDR3 protein: CAYSGLAGGTQYF
D gene: -; J gene: TRBJ2-5; V gene: TRBV4-2; CDR3 protein: CASSQSLDQETQYF
D gene: TRBD1; J gene: TRBJ2-7; V gene: TRBV11-1; CDR3 protein: CASSLARDRPYEQYF
D gene: -; J gene: TRBJ2-5; V gene: TRBV5-1; CDR3 protein: CASSVTEETQYF
D gene: -; J gene: TRBJ1-1; V gene: TRBV29-1; CDR3 protein: CSVEGRGRAWTEAFF
D gene: TRBD1; J gene: TRBJ1-1; V gene: TRBV28; CDR3 protein: CASTLPGGDTEAFF
D gene: -; J gene: TRBJ2-5; V gene: TRBV18; CDR3 protein: CASSPAEKETQYF
D gene: TRBD1; J gene: TRBJ1-5; V gene: TRBV27; CDR3 protein: CASSYRRTGSNQPQHF
D gene: -; J gene: TRBJ2-5; V gene: TRBV5-6; CDR3 protein: CASSLVVVGSEETQYF
D gene: TRBD1; J gene: TRBJ1-2; V gene: TRBV11-2; CDR3 protein: CASSHTGTGANYGYTF
D gene: TRBD1; J gene: -; V gene: TRBV29-1; CDR3 protein: CSAGQGAYEQYF
D gene: TRBD1; J gene: TRBJ1-1; V gene: TRBV4-1; CDR3 protein: CASSQAWTGGTEAFF
D gene: -; J gene: TRBJ1-1; V gene: TRBV7-2; CDR3 protein: CASSPARQSNTEAFF
D gene: TRBD1; J gene: TRBJ2-7; V gene: TRBV29-1; CDR3 protein: CSVQRGTGKSYEQYF
D gene: -; J gene: TRBJ1-2; V gene: TRBV1; CDR3 protein: CTSSQDVWHPPANYGYTF
D gene: TRBD1; J gene: TRBJ2-1; V gene: TRBV5-1; CDR3 protein: CASSSDDRAREFF
D gene: -; J gene: TRBJ2-6; V gene: TRBV14; CDR3 protein: CASSQDWAGANVLTF
D gene: TRBD2; J gene: TRBJ2-7; V gene: TRBV5-1; CDR3 protein: CASSQWEGRTSGQYF
D gene: -; J gene: TRBJ1-6; V gene: TRBV27; CDR3 protein: CASSKLYGGLGSPLHF
D gene: TRBD2; J gene: TRBJ2-1; V gene: TRBV9; CDR3 protein: CASSVGSGGLVSYNEQFF
D gene: -; J gene: TRBJ2-7; V gene: TRBV28; CDR3 protein: CASREGPSSYEQYF
D gene: -; J gene: TRBJ2-5; V gene: TRBV7-9; CDR3 protein: CASSFRTDQETQYF
D gene: TRBD2; J gene: TRBJ2-3; V gene: TRBV15; CDR3 protein: CATSTRLASTDTQYF
D gene: TRBD1; J gene: TRBJ2-1; V gene: TRBV6-4; CDR3 protein: CASSPGGTGSDEQFF
D gene: TRBD2; J gene: TRBJ2-5; V gene: TRBV5-1; CDR3 protein: CASSFGGEETQYF
D gene: TRBD1; J gene: TRBJ1-6; V gene: TRBV30; CDR3 protein: CAWRSGQGYNSPLHF
D gene: TRBD2; J gene: TRBJ2-7; V gene: TRBV5-1; CDR3 protein: CASSLAGGEGAHEQYF
D gene: TRBD1; J gene: TRBJ2-1; V gene: TRBV28; CDR3 protein: CASSDRVRNEQFF
D gene: TRBD1; J gene: TRBJ1-5; V gene: TRBV28; CDR3 protein: CASSLRDRLSNQPQHF
D gene: TRBD2; J gene: TRBJ2-1; V gene: TRBV9; CDR3 protein: CASSSGGSSYNEQFF
D gene: -; J gene: TRBJ2-2; V gene: TRBV4-2; CDR3 protein: CASSQLVGYTGELFF
D gene: TRBD1; J gene: TRBJ2-7; V gene: TRBV12-5; CDR3 protein: CASGLARTGLPYEQYF
D gene: -; J gene: TRBJ2-5; V gene: TRBV19; CDR3 protein: CASSVMSGFAQETQYF
D gene: TRBD2; J gene: TRBJ2-1; V gene: TRBV5-1; CDR3 protein: CASSLEREGRNEQFF
D gene: -; J gene: TRBJ2-3; V gene: TRBV29-1; CDR3 protein: CSVVRGSTDTQYF
D gene: -; J gene: TRBJ2-2; V gene: TRBV5-6; CDR3 protein: CASSLQFGELFF
D gene: -; J gene: TRBJ2-7; V gene: TRBV7-2; CDR3 protein: CASSLIRLGDYEQYF
D gene: TRBD2; J gene: -; V gene: TRBV30; CDR3 protein: CAWSKRGYQSYEQYF
D gene: TRBD1; J gene: TRBJ1-5; V gene: TRBV5-8; CDR3 protein: CASSLRDRLSPQHF
D gene: -; J gene: TRBJ2-5; V gene: TRBV10-3; CDR3 protein: CATSGQQETQYF
D gene: TRBD1; J gene: TRBJ1-5; V gene: TRBV7-9; CDR3 protein: CASSLWGQGVSQPQHF
D gene: -; J gene: TRBJ2-2; V gene: TRBV9; CDR3 protein: CASSVGLQDRELFF
D gene: -; J gene: TRBJ2-7; V gene: TRBV6-1; CDR3 protein: CASSDIVGSPMQYF
D gene: TRBD2; J gene: TRBJ2-1; V gene: TRBV5-1; CDR3 protein: CASSWRLAGEDEQFF
D gene: TRBD2; J gene: TRBJ2-7; V gene: TRBV5-4; CDR3 protein: CASSWGLAGASYEQYF
D gene: -; J gene: TRBJ2-2; V gene: TRBV9; CDR3 protein: CASSVAPMVGKGPGELFF
D gene: -; J gene: TRBJ2-3; V gene: TRBV5-1; CDR3 protein: CASSLVPGDTDTQYF
D gene: -; J gene: TRBJ2-3; V gene: TRBV5-1; CDR3 protein: CASSPGTASTDTQYF
D gene: TRBD1; J gene: TRBJ2-5; V gene: TRBV10-1; CDR3 protein: CARVQGAGWETQYF
D gene: -; J gene: TRBJ1-3; V gene: TRBV23-1; CDR3 protein: CASRRGGNTIYF
D gene: TRBD2; J gene: TRBJ2-2; V gene: TRBV13; CDR3 protein: CASGSPGLQIWGELFF